This T cell receptor beta chain was obtained from a study of blood T cell repertoires in COVID-19. The overall study: Samples of COVID-19 (acute and convalescent) were obtained from the United States, Italy and Spain. The cDNA or gDNA used as material had been derived from T cells, B-cell-depleted T cells, or PBMCs.

In the study's own analysis: Estimates of nucleated cell counts were drawn from the amplification of reference gene primers. Produced via immunoSEQ multiplex PCR; TCRdb's table is partial and in-frame only. V and J calls and clone size are copied from that table; D and trimming were computed from the DNA. The repertoire holds under 200,000 clones, with 70% to 90% as singletons. Of note for this clone: Other DNA sequences within the sample encode an identical CDR3.

The germline V gene has CDR1 SGHRS and CDR2 YFSETQ. With 0 bases removed from V and 3 bases from J, the gap between germline ends came to 6 bases. The CDR3 runs 13 residues. The receptor's source is a man in his 60s with active or convalescent COVID-19. Sequenced input: peripheral blood. The chain carries TRBV5-1 and TRBJ1-2, with a possible D match to TRBD1 (6 bases). CDR3 DNA: TGCGCCAGCAGCTTGGAGGGGGACTATGGCTACACCTTC. It codes for CASSLEGDYGYTF.